In its sample, the clone carrying this TCR beta chain was seen a few times. Antigen unknown. The study reverse transcribed the entire isolated RNA, so it sequenced expressed TCRB transcripts. The table came from immunoSEQ multiplex PCR; TCRdb's copy has only in-frame clones and leaves some out. Counted here are around 150,000 clones, about 8.1% occurring once; the ten biggest clones make up 0.65%. V was clipped by 7 bases and J by 2 bases, with 12 bases between them. The CDR3 loop spans 13 amino acids. Germline V lookup: CDR1 SGHDT, CDR2 YYEEEE. The data belong to a study of beta chain features in type 1 diabetes. Study-wide results and caveats: For cells with high TCR expression, cDNA sequencing could yield over-representation. Here, the possible influence of HLA type (on TCRB rearrangement) remained unresolved. Patients' naive, central memory and regulatory TCRB repertoires appeared more alike than those of healthy donors.

This chain links TRBV5-6 with TRBJ1-2; maybe TRBD1 (6 bases). This clonotype was sampled from a man between 18 and 35 years old in good health. The sample consisted of central memory CD4+ T cells from blood. Written as DNA, the CDR3 is TGTGCCAGCTTTAGGGGGGGGAACTATGGCTACACCTTC. Encoded protein: CASFRGGNYGYTF. Combining the CDR3 with reference TRBV5-6 and TRBJ1-2 gives the whole variable domain DAGVTQSPTHLIKTRGQQVTLRCSPKSGHDTVSWYQQALGQGPQFIFQYYEEEERQRGNFPDRFSGHQFPNYSSELNVNALLLGDSALYLCASFRGGNYGYTFGSGTRLTVV.